Each of the 23 T cell receptor beta chains below was sequenced from the same sample in a study of OX40 agonist ivuxolimab in advanced cancers. Sequencing was performed with immunoSEQ multiplex PCR; in TCRdb, only in-frame clones are kept and a portion is missing. The sample yields about 60,000 clones, around 87% seen once. Sequencing was performed on CD4+ or CD8+ T cells sorted from blood, taken in a trial of the OX40 agonist ivuxolimab. The source is an adult with an advanced solid tumor such as melanoma, head and neck, liver or kidney cancer.

The gene calls are TRBV29-1 and TRBJ2-1; tentative D call: TRBD2 (5 bases). The CDR3 contains 15 residues. V was cut by 0 bases and J by 2 bases, with 11 bases left in between. Per germline, CDR1 SQVTM and CDR2 ANQGSEA. CDR3 in amino acids: CSVEDSLAAYNEQFF. DNA of the CDR3: TGCAGCGTTGAAGATAGTCTAGCCGCCTACAATGAGCAGTTCTTC.

The CDR3 DNA reads TGTGCCAGACCAAGCCACAAAAAGACCCAGTACTTC. Translating gives CARPSHKKTQYF. This sequence joins TRBV5-3 and TRBJ2-5; D is unclear. TRBV5-3 is given ORF status, its function remaining uncertain. The CDR3 is made up of 12 amino acids. V dropped 7 bases and J dropped 6 bases, with 13 bases sitting between them.

The V gene is TRBV27, the J gene TRBJ2-3; D not resolved. Trimming shortened V by 5 bases and J by 7 bases, and 16 bases separated the two germline ends. Germline V gene data show CDR1 as MNHEY and CDR2 as SMNVEV (reference sequence). The CDR3 has 14 amino acids. CDR3 sequence reads: CASSPPLRRNTQYF. The CDR3 nucleotides read TGTGCCAGCAGTCCCCCCTTAAGGAGAAATACGCAGTATTTT.

The chain is built from TRBV28 and TRBJ2-7, with D possibly matching TRBD2 (6 bases). There are 14 residues in the CDR3. The germline V gene encodes CDR1 MDHEN and CDR2 SYDVKM. Deletions cut 5 bases from V and 0 bases from J, with 11 bases between. CDR3 nucleotides: TGTGCCAGCAGTGTCCGGGGGAGCTCCTACGAGCAGTACTTC. Translated: CASSVRGSSYEQYF.

The rearrangement links TRBV5-6 to TRBJ2-2; D gene uncertain. This CDR3 spans 13 amino acids. Trimming took 4 bases from V and 5 from J, leaving 9 bases between them. Germline lookup yields CDR1 SGHDT and CDR2 YYEEEE. CDR3 DNA sequence: TGTGCCAGCAGCCCAATGGAGACCGGGGAGCTGTTTTTT. It specifies CASSPMETGELFF.

The chain joins TRBV6-1 to TRBJ2-7; the D is unclear. V was cut by 8 bases and J by 4 bases, with 18 bases left in between. The germline V gene encodes CDR1 MNHNS and CDR2 SASEGT. The CDR3 length is 14 residues. CDR3 residues: CASVLDAFLYEQYF. Written as DNA, the CDR3 is TGTGCCAGCGTACTTGACGCATTTTTGTACGAGCAGTACTTC.

The chain employs TRBV6-4 and TRBJ2-3, with D tentatively TRBD1 or TRBD2 (5 bases each). Trimming removed 0 bases from V and 4 bases from J, with 11 bases in between. The CDR3 length is 15 residues. From germline, CDR1 is MRHNA and CDR2 SNTAGT. CDR3: CASSDSGGIADTQYF. As DNA, the CDR3 is TGTGCCAGCAGTGACTCTGGGGGAATCGCAGATACGCAGTATTTT.

This sequence joins TRBV15 and TRBJ1-5; D unclear. V shed 1 base and J shed 7 bases, with 14 bases lying between them. This CDR3 contains 15 residues. Per germline, CDR1 LNHNV and CDR2 YYDKDF (reference sequence). This chain's CDR3 is CATSRGSYPGQPQHF. The DNA for the CDR3 is TGTGCCACCAGCAGAGGGTCTTACCCGGGGCAGCCCCAGCATTTT.

The genes are TRBV7-9 and TRBJ2-7; D is unclear. CDR3 length: 15 residues. Trimming took 5 bases from V and 3 from J, leaving 17 bases between them. Germline V lookup: CDR1 SEHNR, CDR2 FQNEAQ (reference sequence). The CDR3 DNA is TGTGCCAGCAGCGGTTGGGCCTCCCCCCTCTACGAGCAGTACTTC. This codes for CASSGWASPLYEQYF.

This rearrangement joins TRBV11-3 to TRBJ1-5, with D unclear. The CDR3 is 13 amino acids. The germline CDR1 and CDR2 sequences are SGHNT and YENEEA. Trimming left V 3 bases short and J 3 bases short, with 6 bases between. The CDR3 DNA follows: TGTGCCAGCAGCTTCGGATACAATCAGCCCCAGCATTTT. This gives the protein CASSFGYNQPQHF.

This chain connects TRBV7-9 to TRBJ1-4; no clear D gene. The germline gives CDR1 SEHNR, CDR2 FQNEAQ (reference sequence). V gave up 1 base and J gave up 5 bases, with 8 bases separating them. The length of the CDR3 is 14 residues. The CDR3: CASSLVVGNEKLFF. The CDR3, as DNA: TGTGCCAGCAGCTTAGTGGTAGGGAATGAAAAACTGTTTTTT.

The gene calls are TRBV11-2 and TRBJ2-2; a possible D gene is TRBD1 (5 bases). The CDR3 loop spans 15 amino acids. V lost 1 base and J 5 bases, leaving 11 bases between the germline ends. Germline V gives CDR1 SGHAT, CDR2 FQNNGV. The CDR3 sequence: CASSLGPRATGELFF. CDR3 bases: TGTGCCAGCAGCTTAGGACCCAGGGCAACCGGGGAGCTGTTTTTT.

The rearrangement links TRBV30 to TRBJ1-4, with D maybe TRBD1 (6 bases). Germline assignment: CDR1 GTSNPN and CDR2 SVGIG (reference sequence). This CDR3 contains 13 residues. Trimming left V 5 bases short and J 8 bases short, with 15 bases between. In nucleotides, the CDR3 is TGTGCCTGGGCTACAGGGTTGGGGGAAAAACTGTTTTTT. This codes for CAWATGLGEKLFF.

The chain employs TRBV18 and TRBJ2-1; D might be TRBD1 (5 bases). This CDR3 is 16 amino acids long. V lost 2 bases, J lost 8 bases, and 19 bases lay in between. In germline, CDR1 is KGHSH, CDR2 LQKENI. DNA of the CDR3: TGTGCCAGCTCACCAGGGGCTGGCCAGGCTAACGATGAGCAGTTCTTC. Encoded protein: CASSPGAGQANDEQFF.

The chain has TRBV11-3 and TRBJ1-1; D gene uncertain. Per the germline V gene, CDR1 is SGHNT and CDR2 is YENEEA. This CDR3 contains 14 residues. Trimming took 0 bases from V and 2 from J, leaving 7 bases between them. Here the CDR3 reads CASSLDGKNTEAFF. The CDR3 DNA is TGTGCCAGCAGCTTAGACGGGAAAAACACTGAAGCTTTCTTT. Together with reference TRBV11-3 and TRBJ1-1, the CDR3 gives the full variable domain: EAGVVQSPRYKIIEKKQPVAFWCNPISGHNTLYWYLQNLGQGPELLIRYENEEAVDDSQLPKDRFSAERLKGVDSTLKIQPAELGDSAVYLCASSLDGKNTEAFFGQGTRLTVV.

The CDR3 sequence is CAISESLGGSYEQYF. CDR3 coding DNA: TGTGCCATCAGTGAGTCATTAGGGGGCTCCTACGAGCAGTACTTC. The chain couples TRBV10-3 to TRBJ2-7, with D possibly TRBD1 on 6 matching bases. The germline CDR1 and CDR2 sequences are ENHRY and SYGVKD. The CDR3 consists of 15 residues. V lost 0 bases and J 0 bases, leaving 9 bases between the germline ends.

In its sample, this clone was seen once. The rearrangement joins TRBV10-1 to TRBJ1-2; D possibly corresponds to TRBD1 (5 bases). The V gene's germline CDR1 is WNHNN and CDR2 SYGVQD (reference sequence). The V end lost 3 bases, the J end lost 9 bases, and 20 bases lay between the germline ends. The CDR3 totals 15 residues. The CDR3 region has the DNA TGCGCCAGCAGTGAAGAAACCGGGACCGGAGCCCGCTACACCTTC. It codes for CASSEETGTGARYTF.

This rearrangement joins TRBV6-1 to TRBJ1-4; 10 nucleotides line up with TRBD1. The V gene's germline CDR1 is MNHNS and CDR2 SASEGT. The CDR3 contains 15 residues. After removal of 7 bases from V and 8 bases from J, the junction contained 10 bases not matched to a gene. The CDR3 loop reads CASTTRTGGWEKLFF. The CDR3 DNA reads as TGTGCCAGCACCACACGGACAGGGGGTTGGGAAAAACTGTTTTTT.

The chain is built from TRBV7-2 and TRBJ2-7; maybe TRBD2 (6 bases). V was cut by 5 bases and J by 4 bases, with 18 bases left in between. Looked up from germline, CDR1 is SGHTA and CDR2 is FQGNSA. There are 15 residues in the CDR3. For the CDR3, the DNA is TGTGCCAGCAGCCCGGAGCCGGGGGTTGGGTACGAGCAGTACTTC. The encoded protein is CASSPEPGVGYEQYF.

This clone was recorded once. The CDR3 spells CASRKGAQGTEAFF. DNA for the CDR3: TGTGCCAGCAGAAAAGGTGCTCAGGGAACTGAAGCTTTCTTT. The chain has TRBV6-5 and TRBJ1-1, with TRBD1 as a possible D gene (5 bases). The CDR3 is 14 amino acids. Trimming removed 6 bases from V and 5 bases from J, with 16 bases in between. Germline V gene lookup returns CDR1 MNHEY and CDR2 SVGAGI.

This clone was observed once. J is TRBJ2-7 and V is TRBV7-6; D possibly corresponds to TRBD1 (6 bases). There are 18 residues in the CDR3. The ends were cut back, 0 bases at V and 0 bases at J, with 18 bases in the middle. Germline CDR1 is SGHVS and CDR2 is FNYEAQ. CDR3 in DNA: TGTGCCAGCAGCTTAGCCACCGGGACACCCACAAGCTCCTACGAGCAGTACTTC. The encoded protein is CASSLATGTPTSSYEQYF.

The chain has TRBV25-1 and TRBJ2-7; the match to TRBD1 covers 11 bases. The CDR3 is 18 amino acids. Trimming at V came to 1 base and at J to 2 bases, leaving 10 bases not matched to a gene. CDR1 and CDR2 (germline): MGHDK, SYGVNS. The CDR3 sequence is CASSELEGQGASPYEQYF. The CDR3 DNA reads as TGTGCCAGCAGTGAATTGGAAGGACAGGGGGCGAGCCCCTACGAGCAGTACTTC.

This sequence joins TRBV2 and TRBJ2-2, with D perhaps TRBD2 (7 bases). Trimming removed 6 bases at V and 5 bases at J, with 16 bases between. The CDR3 length is 15 residues. Germline V gene data show CDR1 as SNHLY and CDR2 as FYNNEI. For the CDR3, the DNA is TGTGCCAGCAGGGGGCGGGGGCGGAGGACCGGGGAGCTGTTTTTT. Protein sequence: CASRGRGRRTGELFF.